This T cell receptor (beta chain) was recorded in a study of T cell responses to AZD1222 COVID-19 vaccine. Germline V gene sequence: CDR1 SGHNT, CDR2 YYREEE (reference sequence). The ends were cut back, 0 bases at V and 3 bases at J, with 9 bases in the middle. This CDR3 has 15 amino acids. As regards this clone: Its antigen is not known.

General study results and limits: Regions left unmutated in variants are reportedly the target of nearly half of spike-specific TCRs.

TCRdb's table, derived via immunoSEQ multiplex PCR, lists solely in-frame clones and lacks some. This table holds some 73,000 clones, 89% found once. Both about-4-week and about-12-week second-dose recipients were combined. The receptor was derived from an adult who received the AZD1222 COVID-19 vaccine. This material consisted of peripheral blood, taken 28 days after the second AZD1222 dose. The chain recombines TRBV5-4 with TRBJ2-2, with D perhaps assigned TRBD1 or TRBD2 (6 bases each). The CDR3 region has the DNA TGTGCCAGCAGCTTGGTCCGGGGGCACACCGGGGAGCTGTTTTTT. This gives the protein CASSLVRGHTGELFF.